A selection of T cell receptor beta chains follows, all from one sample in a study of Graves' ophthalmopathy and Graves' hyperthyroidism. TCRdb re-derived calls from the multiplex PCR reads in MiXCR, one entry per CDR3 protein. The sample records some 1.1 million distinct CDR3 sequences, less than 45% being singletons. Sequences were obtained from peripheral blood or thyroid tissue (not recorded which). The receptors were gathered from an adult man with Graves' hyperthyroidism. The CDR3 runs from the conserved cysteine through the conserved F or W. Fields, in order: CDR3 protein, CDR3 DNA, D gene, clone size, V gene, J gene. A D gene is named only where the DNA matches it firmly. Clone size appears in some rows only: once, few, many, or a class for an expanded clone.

CDR3 protein: CASSYGAGRTAAGQYF; CDR3 DNA: TGTGCCAGCAGTTATGGCGCGGGGCGTACGGCGGCAGGCCAGTACTTC; D gene: NA; clone size: NA; V gene: TRBV6-5; J gene: TRBJ2-5
CDR3 protein: CDSSLTSQPQHF; CDR3 DNA: TGTGACAGCAGTCTGACGAGTCAGCCCCAGCATTTT; D gene: NA; clone size: NA; V gene: TRBV28; J gene: TRBJ1-5
CDR3 protein: CAISESSGGNQPQHF; CDR3 DNA: TGTGCCATCAGTGAGTCGAGCGGAGGCAATCAGCCCCAGCATTTT; D gene: NA; clone size: few; V gene: TRBV10-3; J gene: TRBJ1-5
CDR3 protein: CASSQHPAGNTIYF; CDR3 DNA: TGCGCCAGCAGCCAACACCCTGCAGGAAACACCATATATTTT; D gene: NA; clone size: NA; V gene: TRBV4-1; J gene: TRBJ1-3
CDR3 protein: CASSLAGRASYEQYF; CDR3 DNA: TGTGCCAGCAGCTTGGCGGGGAGGGCCTCCTACGAGCAGTACTTC; D gene: TRBD2; clone size: NA; V gene: TRBV5-4; J gene: TRBJ2-7
CDR3 protein: CASSFVYNEQYF; CDR3 DNA: TGTGCCAGCAGTTTCGTTTACAATGAGCAGTACTTC; D gene: NA; clone size: NA; V gene: TRBV7-9; J gene: TRBJ2-7
CDR3 protein: CSKGQEGQPQHF; CDR3 DNA: TGCAGCAAAGGACAGGAAGGACAGCCCCAGCATTTT; D gene: TRBD1; clone size: NA; V gene: TRBV29-1; J gene: TRBJ1-5
CDR3 protein: CASSTGSGTGELFF; CDR3 DNA: TGTGCCAGCAGTACGGGGTCGGGCACCGGGGAGCTGTTTTTT; D gene: NA; clone size: NA; V gene: TRBV5-4; J gene: TRBJ2-2
CDR3 protein: CSARDLTGGSYGYTF; CDR3 DNA: TGCAGTGCTAGAGACCTGACAGGGGGGTCCTATGGCTACACCTTC; D gene: TRBD1; clone size: many; V gene: TRBV20-1; J gene: TRBJ1-2
CDR3 protein: CASSTGVGQYF; CDR3 DNA: TGTGCCAGCAGCACAGGGGTAGGGCAGTACTTC; D gene: TRBD1; clone size: NA; V gene: TRBV6-5; J gene: TRBJ2-7
CDR3 protein: CSAITPDGDDGYTF; CDR3 DNA: TGCAGTGCTATTACCCCCGACGGGGACGATGGCTACACCTTC; D gene: NA; clone size: NA; V gene: TRBV20-1; J gene: TRBJ1-2
CDR3 protein: CASRTTGTDNEKLFF; CDR3 DNA: TGTGCCAGCAGAACCACCGGGACAGATAATGAAAAACTGTTTTTT; D gene: TRBD1; clone size: many; V gene: TRBV11-2; J gene: TRBJ1-4
CDR3 protein: CASSPRDRGFYGYTF; CDR3 DNA: TGTGCCAGCAGCCCCCGTGACAGGGGATTCTATGGCTACACCTTC; D gene: TRBD1; clone size: few; V gene: TRBV28; J gene: TRBJ1-2
CDR3 protein: CSSLTNNYGYTF; CDR3 DNA: TGCAGCAGTCTGACAAATAACTATGGCTACACCTTC; D gene: NA; clone size: few; V gene: TRBV29-1; J gene: TRBJ1-2
CDR3 protein: CASSENRETGELFF; CDR3 DNA: TGTGCCAGCAGTGAAAACAGGGAGACCGGGGAGCTGTTTTTT; D gene: NA; clone size: many; V gene: TRBV25-1; J gene: TRBJ2-2
CDR3 protein: CASSSPRQGPNEKLFF; CDR3 DNA: TGTGCCAGCAGCTCCCCCCGACAGGGGCCGAATGAAAAACTGTTTTTT; D gene: TRBD1; clone size: few; V gene: TRBV7-9; J gene: TRBJ1-4
CDR3 protein: CASSYQGSQPQHF; CDR3 DNA: TGTGCCAGCAGTTACCAGGGCAGTCAGCCCCAGCATTTT; D gene: NA; clone size: few; V gene: TRBV10-2; J gene: TRBJ1-5
CDR3 protein: CASSLLSFSGNTIYF; CDR3 DNA: TGTGCCAGCAGCCTCCTATCCTTCTCTGGAAACACCATATATTTT; D gene: NA; clone size: few; V gene: TRBV11-2; J gene: TRBJ1-3
CDR3 protein: CASSPPGLYNSPLHF; CDR3 DNA: TGTGCCAGCAGTCCGCCGGGACTGTATAATTCACCCCTCCACTTT; D gene: NA; clone size: many; V gene: TRBV12-3/TRBV12-4; J gene: TRBJ1-6
CDR3 protein: CAWRTVQGAVGTQYF; CDR3 DNA: TGTGCCTGGAGAACGGTACAGGGGGCAGTCGGGACCCAGTACTTC; D gene: TRBD1; clone size: few; V gene: TRBV30; J gene: TRBJ2-5
CDR3 protein: CASSLDRDAANYGYTF; CDR3 DNA: TGTGCTAGCAGCTTAGATCGGGACGCAGCTAACTATGGCTACACCTTC; D gene: NA; clone size: NA; V gene: TRBV7-2; J gene: TRBJ1-2
CDR3 protein: CASSPQGVIKLFF; CDR3 DNA: TGTGCCAGCAGCCCACAGGGGGTTATAAAACTGTTTTTT; D gene: TRBD1; clone size: NA; V gene: TRBV7-9; J gene: TRBJ1-4
CDR3 protein: CASAEGRYQPQHF; CDR3 DNA: TGTGCCAGCGCCGAGGGAAGGTATCAGCCCCAGCATTTT; D gene: NA; clone size: many; V gene: TRBV2; J gene: TRBJ1-5
CDR3 protein: CASSYLSGRASTGELFF; CDR3 DNA: TGTGCCAGTAGCTACCTTAGCGGGAGGGCCAGCACCGGGGAGCTGTTTTTT; D gene: TRBD2; clone size: many; V gene: TRBV19; J gene: TRBJ2-2
CDR3 protein: CATQGTSGSYEQYF; CDR3 DNA: TGCGCCACCCAGGGGACTAGCGGCTCCTACGAGCAGTACTTC; D gene: TRBD2; clone size: many; V gene: TRBV10-2; J gene: TRBJ2-7
CDR3 protein: CSARDLREGLYEQYF; CDR3 DNA: TGCAGTGCTAGAGATTTGAGGGAAGGGTTGTACGAGCAGTACTTC; D gene: NA; clone size: many; V gene: TRBV20-1; J gene: TRBJ2-7
CDR3 protein: CASRPRGQGYGWPQHF; CDR3 DNA: TGTGCCAGCAGACCCCGTGGACAGGGGTATGGATGGCCCCAGCATTTT; D gene: TRBD1; clone size: NA; V gene: TRBV7-6; J gene: TRBJ1-5
CDR3 protein: CSVRTGPNQPQHF; CDR3 DNA: TGCAGCGTGAGGACAGGGCCCAATCAGCCCCAGCATTTT; D gene: TRBD1; clone size: NA; V gene: TRBV29-1; J gene: TRBJ1-5
CDR3 protein: CASRGRTSRGANVLTF; CDR3 DNA: TGTGCCAGTAGGGGACGGACTTCAAGGGGGGCCAACGTCCTGACTTTC; D gene: NA; clone size: many; V gene: TRBV19; J gene: TRBJ2-6
CDR3 protein: CASSLPLTGAGYTF; CDR3 DNA: TGTGCCAGCAGTTTACCCTTGACAGGGGCGGGCTACACCTTC; D gene: TRBD1; clone size: NA; V gene: TRBV28; J gene: TRBJ1-2
CDR3 protein: CATSRGLENYEQYF; CDR3 DNA: TGTGCCACCAGCCGCGGACTGGAAAATTACGAGCAGTACTTC; D gene: NA; clone size: many; V gene: TRBV15; J gene: TRBJ2-7
CDR3 protein: CASSTLAGGSYEQYF; CDR3 DNA: TGTGCCAGCAGTACGCTAGCGGGAGGCAGCTACGAGCAGTACTTC; D gene: TRBD2; clone size: many; V gene: TRBV12-3/TRBV12-4; J gene: TRBJ2-7
CDR3 protein: CASSPPGIQGTNYGYTF; CDR3 DNA: TGTGCCAGCTCACCACCGGGTATTCAAGGAACTAACTATGGCTACACCTTC; D gene: NA; clone size: few; V gene: TRBV10-3; J gene: TRBJ1-2
CDR3 protein: CASSYSLRDSDQPQHF; CDR3 DNA: TGTGCCAGCAGTTACTCCCTTAGGGACAGCGATCAGCCCCAGCATTTT; D gene: TRBD1; clone size: NA; V gene: TRBV12-3/TRBV12-4; J gene: TRBJ1-5
CDR3 protein: CATNQAPIQRAYTF; CDR3 DNA: TGTGCCACCAACCAGGCTCCTATACAGAGAGCTTACACCTTC; D gene: NA; clone size: NA; V gene: TRBV25-1; J gene: TRBJ1-2
CDR3 protein: CASRPGGNRWRGYTF; CDR3 DNA: TGCGCCAGCAGGCCCGGAGGGAATCGATGGAGGGGCTACACCTTC; D gene: NA; clone size: many; V gene: TRBV10-2; J gene: TRBJ1-2
CDR3 protein: CASTMNLNTEAFF; CDR3 DNA: TGTGCCAGTACCATGAACCTCAACACTGAAGCTTTCTTT; D gene: NA; clone size: many; V gene: TRBV19; J gene: TRBJ1-1
CDR3 protein: CASSFGQLNSPLHF; CDR3 DNA: TGCGCCAGCAGCTTCGGCCAGCTTAATTCACCCCTCCACTTT; D gene: NA; clone size: many; V gene: TRBV5-1; J gene: TRBJ1-6
CDR3 protein: CASSMTGRETQYF; CDR3 DNA: TGTGCCAGCAGTATGACAGGGAGGGAGACCCAGTACTTC; D gene: NA; clone size: few; V gene: TRBV27; J gene: TRBJ2-5
CDR3 protein: CASSFEGPDTQYF; CDR3 DNA: TGTGCCAGCAGCTTTGAGGGCCCGGATACGCAGTATTTT; D gene: NA; clone size: NA; V gene: TRBV7-9; J gene: TRBJ2-3
CDR3 protein: CASSLGPRAGANVLTF; CDR3 DNA: TGTGCCAGCAGCTTGGGCCCCCGGGCTGGGGCCAACGTCCTGACTTTC; D gene: NA; clone size: many; V gene: TRBV5-6; J gene: TRBJ2-6
CDR3 protein: CASSLGEGLNTEAFF; CDR3 DNA: TGTGCCAGCAGCTTAGGGGAGGGCCTGAACACTGAAGCTTTCTTT; D gene: NA; clone size: many; V gene: TRBV7-8; J gene: TRBJ1-1
CDR3 protein: CASSIRGQANTEAFF; CDR3 DNA: TGTGCCAGCAGCATAAGAGGACAGGCGAACACTGAAGCTTTCTTT; D gene: TRBD1; clone size: many; V gene: TRBV13; J gene: TRBJ1-1
CDR3 protein: CSVGPGFGQPQHF; CDR3 DNA: TGCAGCGTTGGACCTGGGTTTGGCCAGCCCCAGCATTTT; D gene: NA; clone size: NA; V gene: TRBV29-1; J gene: TRBJ1-5
CDR3 protein: CSARDSVDPKEKLFF; CDR3 DNA: TGCAGTGCTAGAGACTCTGTTGACCCGAAGGAAAAACTGTTTTTT; D gene: NA; clone size: many; V gene: TRBV20-1; J gene: TRBJ1-4